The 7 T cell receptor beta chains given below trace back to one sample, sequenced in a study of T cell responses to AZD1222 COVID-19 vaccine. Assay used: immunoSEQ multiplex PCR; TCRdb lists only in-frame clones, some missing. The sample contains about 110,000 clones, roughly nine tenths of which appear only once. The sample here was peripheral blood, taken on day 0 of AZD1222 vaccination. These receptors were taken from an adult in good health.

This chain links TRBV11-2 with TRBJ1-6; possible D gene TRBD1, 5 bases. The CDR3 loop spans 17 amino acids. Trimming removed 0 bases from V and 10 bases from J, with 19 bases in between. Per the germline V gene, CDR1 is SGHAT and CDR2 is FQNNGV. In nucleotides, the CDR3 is TGTGCCAGCAGCTTAGATTGGGAGACGGTCGGGGGATCACCCCTCCACTTT. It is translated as CASSLDWETVGGSPLHF.

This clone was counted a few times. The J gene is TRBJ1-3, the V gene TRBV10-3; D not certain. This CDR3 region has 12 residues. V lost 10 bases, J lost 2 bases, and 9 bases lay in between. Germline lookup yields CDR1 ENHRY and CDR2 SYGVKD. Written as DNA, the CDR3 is TGTGCCACTTCAGATACTGGAAACACCATATATTTT. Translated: CATSDTGNTIYF.

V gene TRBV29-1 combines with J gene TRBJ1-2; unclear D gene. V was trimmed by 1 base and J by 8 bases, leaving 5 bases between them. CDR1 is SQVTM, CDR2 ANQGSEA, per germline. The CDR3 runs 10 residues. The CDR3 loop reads CSVEGEGYTF. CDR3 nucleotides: TGCAGCGTTGAAGGGGAGGGCTACACCTTC.

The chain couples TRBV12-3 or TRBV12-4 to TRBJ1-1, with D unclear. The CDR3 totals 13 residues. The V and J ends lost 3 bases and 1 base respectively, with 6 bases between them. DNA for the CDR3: TGTGCCAGCAGTTTTCGGGGGAACACTGAAGCTTTCTTT. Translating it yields CASSFRGNTEAFF.

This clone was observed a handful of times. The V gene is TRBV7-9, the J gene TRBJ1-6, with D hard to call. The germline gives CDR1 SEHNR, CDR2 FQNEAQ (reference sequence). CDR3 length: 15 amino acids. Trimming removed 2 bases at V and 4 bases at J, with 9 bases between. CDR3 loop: CASSLSGIYNSPLHF. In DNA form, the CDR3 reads TGTGCCAGCAGCTTATCGGGGATATATAATTCACCCCTCCACTTT. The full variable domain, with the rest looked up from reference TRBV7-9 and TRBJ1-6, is DTGVSQNPRHKITKRGQNVTFRCDPISEHNRLYWYRQTLGQGPEFLTYFQNEAQLEKSRLLSDRFSAERPKGSFSTLEIQRTEQGDSAMYLCASSLSGIYNSPLHFGNGTRLTVT.

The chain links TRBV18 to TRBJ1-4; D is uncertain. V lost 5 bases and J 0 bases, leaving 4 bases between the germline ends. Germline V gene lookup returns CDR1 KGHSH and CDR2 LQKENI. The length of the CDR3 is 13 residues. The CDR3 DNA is TGTGCCAGCTCAACCTCAACTAATGAAAAACTGTTTTTT. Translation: CASSTSTNEKLFF.

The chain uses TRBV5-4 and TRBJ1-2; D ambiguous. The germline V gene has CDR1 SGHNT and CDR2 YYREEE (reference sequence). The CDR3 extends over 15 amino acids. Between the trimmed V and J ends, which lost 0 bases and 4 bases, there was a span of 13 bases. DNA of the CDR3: TGTGCCAGCAGCTTGGCGTTAACAGACATCTATGGCTACACCTTC. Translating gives CASSLALTDIYGYTF.